This T cell receptor beta chain was obtained from a study of blood T cell repertoires in COVID-19. Study-level background: Samples taken during acute and convalescent COVID-19 were collected in the United States, Italy and Spain. Sources were T cells, B-cell-depleted T cells, or PBMCs; the material itself was cDNA or gDNA.

In the authors' workflow: Quantification of nucleated cells was approximated via reference gene primer amplification. The repertoire was sequenced with immunoSEQ multiplex PCR; TCRdb's copy has only in-frame clones and lacks some. The DNA was the basis for D and trimming; V, J and clone size are from that table. The table includes a few hundred thousand clones, around 80% detected once. Sequencing used peripheral blood. This receptor was obtained from a woman older than 75 with active or convalescent COVID-19.

The chain's CDR3 is CASSLTSTDTQYF. The CDR3 region has the DNA TGTGCCAGCAGCTTGACTAGCACAGATACGCAGTATTTT. The chain links TRBV5-4 to TRBJ2-3; the D is unclear. V dropped 1 base and J dropped 0 bases, with 3 bases sitting between them. Looked up from germline, CDR1 is SGHNT and CDR2 is YYREEE (reference sequence). The CDR3 length is 13 residues.